This T cell receptor beta chain is from a study of T cells in Graves' hyperthyroidism and ophthalmopathy. The germline V gene has CDR1 SGHRS and CDR2 YFSETQ. The CDR3 is 14 amino acids. The J segment lost 2 bases and the V segment lost 4 bases, leaving 6 bases of the junction unmatched. Amplification of TCR beta CDR3 regions was performed using RNA transcripts as template. RT-PCR in the first round (using the HTBI primer set) targeted the TCR CDR3. TCRdb itself ran the multiplex PCR reads through MiXCR, one entry per CDR3 protein. In the table there are 300,000 or so distinct CDR3 sequences, about 17% of which are singletons. Lactation, pregnancy, other autoimmune disease or uncontrolled infection excluded patients. PBMCs were derived from about 10 ml fresh peripheral blood. Many counts were recorded for this clonotype.

Sequencing input: blood. The V call is TRBV5-1, the J call TRBJ2-7, with 7 bases identical to TRBD1. This receptor was taken from a woman in her sixties or seventies with Graves' ophthalmopathy. CDR3 bases: TGCGCCAGCAGCCCGACAGGGCTCGCCTACGAGCAGTACTTC. This encodes CASSPTGLAYEQYF.